A selection of T cell receptor beta chains follows, all from one sample in a study of blood T cell repertoires in COVID-19. The repertoire was sequenced with immunoSEQ multiplex PCR; TCRdb's copy has only in-frame clones and lacks some. The sample shows under 40,000 clones, around nine tenths of them seen only once. The sequenced material came from peripheral blood. Receptors were obtained from a man aged 70 or older with active COVID-19. CDR3s include the opening cysteine and the closing phenylalanine or tryptophan. The D gene is left open where the match is weak. Clone size is stated in some rows and not others, as once, few, many or a class when expanded.

clone_size j_call d_call v_call cdr3_nt cdr3_aa
- TRBJ2-1 TRBD1 TRBV7-2 TGTGCCAGCAGTTCCTCAGGGGGTTACAATGAGCAGTTCTTC CASSSSGGYNEQFF
- TRBJ2-1 TRBD2 TRBV9 TGTGCCAGCAGCCCGCCGACTAGCGGGGTTTACAATGAGCAGTTCTTC CASSPPTSGVYNEQFF
few TRBJ1-1 TRBD1 TRBV2 TGTGCCAGCAGCCGGACAGGGATGAACACTGAAGCTTTCTTT CASSRTGMNTEAFF
once TRBJ2-7 TRBD2 TRBV28 TGTGCCAGCAGTTTAGCGGGAGAATATAGGGACGAGCAGTACTTC CASSLAGEYRDEQYF
- TRBJ1-2 TRBD1 TRBV30 TGTGCCTGGAGTCGACAGGGTAAGGGTGGAAGTAACTATGGCTACACCTTC CAWSRQGKGGSNYGYTF
- TRBJ1-1 TRBD1 TRBV19 TGTGCCAGGAGACAGGGGGTCACTGAAGCTTTCTTT CARRQGVTEAFF
- TRBJ1-2 - TRBV5-1 TGCGCCAGCAGCTTGGGGGGAGGGCGAGGCGATGGCTACACCTTC CASSLGGGRGDGYTF
- TRBJ1-6 - TRBV25-1 TGTGCCAGCAGAGAAAGCAATTCACCCCTCCACTTT CASRESNSPLHF
- TRBJ1-1 - TRBV28 TGTGCCAGCAGTTTTCGGACAGTCCAGAACACTGAAGCTTTCTTT CASSFRTVQNTEAFF
- TRBJ1-6 - TRBV7-2 TGTGCCAGCAGCCTCAGGGGCTTTAATTCACCCCTCCACTTT CASSLRGFNSPLHF
- TRBJ2-3 - TRBV10-3 TGTGCCATCAGGAACACGCTGAGCACAGATACGCAGTATTTT CAIRNTLSTDTQYF
- TRBJ2-2 TRBD1 TRBV28 TGTGCCAGCAGTTTATTTGGGACAGGGAACACCGGGGAGCTGTTTTTT CASSLFGTGNTGELFF
- TRBJ2-1 - TRBV7-8 TGTGCCAGCAGCGCCCTGGGGGGACTCCCTAGTAGATCTGAGCAGTTCTTC CASSALGGLPSRSEQFF
- TRBJ1-1 TRBD1 TRBV5-1 TGCGCCAGCAGCTTGGGAGCAGGGGGGAACACTGAAGCTTTCTTT CASSLGAGGNTEAFF
- TRBJ2-1 - TRBV24-1 TGTGCCACCAGTGAACCGCGGAGCAGCTCCTACAATGAGCAGTTCTTC CATSEPRSSSYNEQFF
- TRBJ1-2 TRBD1 TRBV6-6 TGTGCCAGCAGTAACCGACAGGGCAACTCCTATGGCTACACCTTC CASSNRQGNSYGYTF
- TRBJ1-5 TRBD1 TRBV19 TGTGCCAGTAGCCCTACAGGGGGACAGCCCCAGCATTTT CASSPTGGQPQHF
- TRBJ2-1 TRBD2 TRBV4-1 TGCGCCAGCAGCCCGGGGACTAGCGGGGGTCGAAATGAGCAGTTCTTC CASSPGTSGGRNEQFF
- TRBJ2-1 - TRBV19 TGTGCCAGTAGTATAGACTTGAATGAGCAGTTCTTC CASSIDLNEQFF
- TRBJ1-5 - TRBV6-6 TGTGCCAGCAGTTACTCGATGAGGGATCAGCCCCAGCATTTT CASSYSMRDQPQHF
- TRBJ1-5 TRBD1 TRBV30 TGTGCCTGGAGGGGACAGACAGACAATCAGCCCCAGCATTTT CAWRGQTDNQPQHF
- TRBJ2-1 TRBD2 TRBV25-1 TGTGCCAGCAGTCATTTGCGGGGGAGCTCCTACAATGAGCAGTTCTTC CASSHLRGSSYNEQFF
once TRBJ1-2 TRBD1 TRBV6-5 TGTGCCAGCAGGGACAGGGGCGGCGGGGATGGCTACACCTTC CASRDRGGGDGYTF
- TRBJ1-2 - TRBV14 TGTGCCAGCAGCCAAGTTGTAACAGGGCCCCTCGGGGGCTACACCTTC CASSQVVTGPLGGYTF
- TRBJ2-7 TRBD2 TRBV5-1 TGCGCCAGCAGAGGGAGGGACGACTACGAGCAGTACTTC CASRGRDDYEQYF
- TRBJ1-5 TRBD1 TRBV6-5 TGTGCCAGCAGTTACGGGACAGAGTCCTCGCCCCAGCATTTT CASSYGTESSPQHF
- TRBJ1-1 TRBD1 TRBV7-9 TGTGCCAGCAGCTTAGGGACAGGGGGGTCTGAAGCTTTCTTT CASSLGTGGSEAFF
- TRBJ2-2 TRBD1 TRBV7-6 TGTGCCGGGATGAATAGCGGGACAGGGGGCGGGGAGCTGTTTTTT CAGMNSGTGGGELFF
- TRBJ2-7 TRBD2 TRBV5-1 TGCGCCAGCAGCCCCCGGCGGGAGGGCCGAGACGAGCAGTACTTC CASSPRREGRDEQYF
- TRBJ2-1 TRBD2 TRBV9 TGTGCCAGCAGCGTAGGGATAGCGGGAGGCCACAATGAGCAGTTCTTC CASSVGIAGGHNEQFF
- TRBJ2-5 - TRBV2 TGTGCCAGCAGTGGGAACCGGGCAGGGGAGACCCAGTACTTC CASSGNRAGETQYF